These T cell receptor beta chains were read from a single sample in a study of shared T cell receptors in the human thymus. This table comes from immunoSEQ multiplex PCR, and its TCRdb copy is limited to in-frame clones, with some not included. The sample carries 540,000 or so clones, about 84% recorded once. This same sample was also taken into another study, of human thymus T cells.

Sequencing was performed on thymocytes. The receptors here all came from a boy less than two years old with a congenital heart defect. The CDR3 runs from the conserved cysteine through the conserved F or W. The order of the fields is clone size, D gene, V gene, J gene, CDR3 protein, CDR3 DNA. The D gene is left open where the match is weak. Expanded clones get a size class; other rows say once, few or many, or leave the size out.

size: .
D: TRBD1
V: TRBV7-2
J: TRBJ1-2
CDR3: CASSSKPGGNSGSGYTF
DNA: TGTGCCAGCAGCTCTAAACCAGGGGGCAACTCAGGTAGCGGCTACACCTTC

size: .
D: TRBD1
V: TRBV27
J: TRBJ2-7
CDR3: CASSLSRGTGEDEQYF
DNA: TGTGCCAGCAGTTTATCTCGCGGGACAGGAGAGGACGAGCAGTACTTC

size: .
D: .
V: TRBV9
J: TRBJ2-3
CDR3: CASSVGRAGGYGPDTQYF
DNA: TGTGCCAGCAGCGTAGGGAGGGCGGGCGGCTATGGGCCAGATACGCAGTATTTT

size: .
D: TRBD1
V: TRBV4-3
J: TRBJ2-7
CDR3: CASSQDWGQESEQYF
DNA: TGCGCCAGCAGCCAAGATTGGGGACAGGAGTCCGAGCAGTACTTC

size: .
D: TRBD1
V: TRBV10-3
J: TRBJ2-2
CDR3: CAIRDYQGVEGGELFF
DNA: TGTGCCATCAGGGATTATCAGGGGGTCGAGGGCGGGGAGCTGTTTTTT

size: once
D: TRBD2
V: TRBV10-2
J: TRBJ2-3
CDR3: CASGTSGITDTQYF
DNA: TGCGCCAGCGGGACTAGCGGGATAACAGATACGCAGTATTTT

size: .
D: .
V: TRBV9
J: TRBJ2-7
CDR3: CASSVVERGEQYF
DNA: TGTGCCAGCAGCGTAGTCGAGCGAGGCGAGCAGTACTTC

size: .
D: TRBD2
V: TRBV5-4
J: TRBJ2-5
CDR3: CASSFPSGGEETQYF
DNA: TGTGCCAGCAGCTTCCCCAGCGGGGGGGAAGAGACCCAGTACTTC

size: .
D: .
V: TRBV28
J: TRBJ2-6
CDR3: CASSLGATGANVLTF
DNA: TGTGCCAGCAGTTTGGGGGCAACTGGGGCCAACGTCCTGACTTTC

size: .
D: .
V: TRBV4-3
J: TRBJ2-7
CDR3: CASSQDWVTPSYEQYF
DNA: TGCGCCAGCAGCCAAGATTGGGTGACTCCCTCCTACGAGCAGTACTTC

size: .
D: .
V: TRBV10-3
J: TRBJ2-2
CDR3: CAIRISGNTGELFF
DNA: TGTGCCATCAGGATTAGCGGGAACACCGGGGAGCTGTTTTTT

size: few
D: .
V: TRBV30
J: TRBJ1-2
CDR3: CAWTAQTSALYGYTF
DNA: TGTGCCTGGACCGCCCAGACTAGTGCCCTCTATGGCTACACCTTC

size: .
D: TRBD2
V: TRBV4-1
J: TRBJ2-7
CDR3: CASSPTLAGESYEQYF
DNA: TGCGCCAGCAGCCCTACCTTAGCGGGAGAGTCCTACGAGCAGTACTTC

size: .
D: .
V: TRBV7-6
J: TRBJ2-7
CDR3: CASSLVENDPHEQYF
DNA: TGTGCCAGCAGCTTAGTAGAGAACGATCCCCACGAGCAGTACTTC

size: once
D: TRBD2
V: TRBV5-4
J: TRBJ2-1
CDR3: CASSLRTSGSSYNEQFF
DNA: TGTGCCAGCAGCCTAAGGACTAGCGGGAGCTCCTACAATGAGCAGTTCTTC

size: .
D: .
V: TRBV29-1
J: TRBJ2-7
CDR3: CSVEEKDSLCHEQYF
DNA: TGCAGCGTTGAAGAAAAGGACAGTCTCTGCCACGAGCAGTACTTC

size: .
D: TRBD2
V: TRBV4-3
J: TRBJ2-1
CDR3: CASSPGTSPHEQFF
DNA: TGCGCCAGCAGCCCCGGGACTAGTCCCCATGAGCAGTTCTTC

size: .
D: TRBD1
V: TRBV6-5
J: TRBJ1-1
CDR3: CASSYVTGRMNTEAFF
DNA: TGTGCCAGCAGTTATGTGACAGGGAGGATGAACACTGAAGCTTTCTTT

size: .
D: .
V: TRBV7-2
J: TRBJ2-7
CDR3: CASSCSGTLASYEQYF
DNA: TGTGCCAGCAGCTGCTCCGGGACTCTTGCCTCCTACGAGCAGTACTTC

size: .
D: TRBD1
V: TRBV15
J: TRBJ2-7
CDR3: CATSRGRDRTYEQYF
DNA: TGTGCCACCAGCAGAGGCCGGGACAGGACCTACGAGCAGTACTTC

size: .
D: .
V: TRBV5-1
J: TRBJ2-1
CDR3: CASTRRSILYNEQFF
DNA: TGCGCCAGTACCCGGAGGTCGATCCTATACAATGAGCAGTTCTTC

size: .
D: TRBD1
V: TRBV29-1
J: TRBJ2-5
CDR3: CSVGDREQETQYF
DNA: TGCAGCGTTGGTGACAGGGAACAAGAGACCCAGTACTTC

size: once
D: .
V: TRBV30
J: TRBJ2-7
CDR3: CAWAYNRVTYEQYF
DNA: TGTGCCTGGGCCTACAACAGGGTTACCTACGAGCAGTACTTC

size: .
D: .
V: TRBV19
J: TRBJ1-5
CDR3: CASSPGWAGQGNQPQHF
DNA: TGTGCCAGTTCCCCTGGTTGGGCAGGGCAAGGCAATCAGCCCCAGCATTTT

size: .
D: .
V: TRBV5-6
J: TRBJ1-1
CDR3: CASSLTGNTEAFF
DNA: TGTGCCAGCAGCCTGACAGGGAACACTGAAGCTTTCTTT

size: .
D: .
V: TRBV12-5
J: TRBJ2-3
CDR3: CASGSRADTQYF
DNA: TGTGCTAGTGGTTCTCGAGCCGATACGCAGTATTTT

size: .
D: TRBD2
V: TRBV5-8
J: TRBJ2-7
CDR3: CASSLAPPGREGYEQYF
DNA: TGTGCCAGCAGCTTGGCCCCTCCTGGGCGGGAGGGCTACGAGCAGTACTTC

size: .
D: .
V: TRBV10-3
J: TRBJ2-1
CDR3: CAISESTRTNEQFF
DNA: TGTGCCATCAGTGAGTCGACTAGGACCAATGAGCAGTTCTTC

size: .
D: TRBD2
V: TRBV2
J: TRBJ2-5
CDR3: CASSRTSPRGETQYF
DNA: TGTGCCAGCAGTCGGACTAGCCCAAGAGGGGAGACCCAGTACTTC

size: .
D: TRBD2
V: TRBV4-1
J: TRBJ2-7
CDR3: CASSQVRLAGPYEQYF
DNA: TGCGCCAGCAGCCAAGTGCGGCTAGCGGGACCCTACGAGCAGTACTTC

size: .
D: TRBD2
V: TRBV4-3
J: TRBJ2-2
CDR3: CASSQETYGGATGELFF
DNA: TGCGCCAGCAGCCAAGAGACCTACGGGGGGGCCACCGGGGAGCTGTTTTTT

size: once
D: .
V: TRBV11-2
J: TRBJ2-3
CDR3: CASSNSGSTDTQYF
DNA: TGTGCCAGCAGCAATAGCGGTAGCACAGATACGCAGTATTTT

size: once
D: TRBD1
V: TRBV5-1
J: TRBJ2-5
CDR3: CASHSTGVHGTQYF
DNA: TGCGCCAGCCATTCGACAGGGGTCCATGGGACCCAGTACTTC

size: .
D: TRBD1
V: TRBV7-9
J: TRBJ2-7
CDR3: CASSLAPTGAYEQYF
DNA: TGTGCCAGCAGCTTAGCCCCTACAGGGGCCTACGAGCAGTACTTC

size: once
D: TRBD2
V: TRBV7-9
J: TRBJ2-7
CDR3: CASSLGVAGGEQYF
DNA: TGTGCCAGCAGCTTAGGGGTAGCGGGAGGCGAGCAGTACTTC

size: .
D: .
V: TRBV20-1
J: TRBJ2-3
CDR3: CSEPRDTQYF
DNA: TGCAGTGAACCACGGGATACGCAGTATTTT

size: once
D: .
V: TRBV19
J: TRBJ2-1
CDR3: CASMGGNEQFF
DNA: TGTGCCAGTATGGGCGGGAATGAGCAGTTCTTC

size: .
D: .
V: TRBV4-1
J: TRBJ2-3
CDR3: CASSPRFPRTDTQYF
DNA: TGCGCCAGCAGCCCTCGGTTCCCTCGCACAGATACGCAGTATTTT

size: few
D: TRBD1
V: TRBV6-1
J: TRBJ1-5
CDR3: CASSDKDRGNQPQHF
DNA: TGTGCCAGCAGTGATAAGGACAGGGGCAATCAGCCCCAGCATTTT

size: .
D: TRBD2
V: TRBV27
J: TRBJ2-1
CDR3: CASRYTSGGINEQFF
DNA: TGTGCCAGCAGGTACACTAGCGGGGGGATCAATGAGCAGTTCTTC

size: .
D: TRBD1
V: TRBV30
J: TRBJ1-4
CDR3: CAWGGTGPEKLFF
DNA: TGTGCCTGGGGCGGGACAGGGCCGGAAAAACTGTTTTTT

size: .
D: .
V: TRBV20-1
J: TRBJ2-7
CDR3: CSARDHGEQYF
DNA: TGCAGTGCTAGAGATCACGGGGAGCAGTACTTC

size: once
D: TRBD1
V: TRBV9
J: TRBJ1-1
CDR3: CASSGCCDRDTEAFF
DNA: TGTGCCAGCAGCGGGTGTTGCGACAGGGACACTGAAGCTTTCTTT

size: .
D: .
V: TRBV11-3
J: TRBJ2-3
CDR3: CASSSRGAVSTDTQYF
DNA: TGTGCCAGCAGCTCCAGGGGGGCTGTTAGCACAGATACGCAGTATTTT

size: few
D: .
V: TRBV5-1
J: TRBJ1-2
CDR3: CASSLAPRQAPEQLYGYTF
DNA: TGCGCCAGCAGCTTGGCTCCCAGACAGGCCCCGGAGCAGTTGTATGGCTACACCTTC

size: few
D: TRBD1
V: TRBV5-6
J: TRBJ1-5
CDR3: CASSPRGDYQPQHF
DNA: TGTGCCAGCAGCCCCAGGGGGGATTATCAGCCCCAGCATTTT

size: .
D: .
V: TRBV4-3
J: TRBJ2-7
CDR3: CASSQDFEEYEQYF
DNA: TGCGCCAGCAGCCAAGACTTCGAGGAATACGAGCAGTACTTC

size: .
D: TRBD1
V: TRBV7-2
J: TRBJ1-5
CDR3: CASSGDRFGEPQHF
DNA: TGTGCCAGCAGCGGGGACAGATTCGGTGAGCCCCAGCATTTT

size: .
D: TRBD1
V: TRBV6-5
J: TRBJ2-7
CDR3: CASRGGTGTYEQYF
DNA: TGTGCCAGCAGAGGAGGGACAGGCACCTACGAGCAGTACTTC